This is a list of T cell receptor beta chains from one sample in a study of beta chain features in type 1 diabetes. TCRdb's copy holds only in-frame clones and misses some; the assay was immunoSEQ multiplex PCR. Of hundreds of thousands of clones listed, over 9.5% were seen once; the top ten hold 0.017%. Sequences were obtained from naive CD4+ T cells from blood. These receptors came from a man aged 18 to 29 in good health. Each CDR3 is given with its conserved first and last residue. Fields, in order: D gene, clone size, V gene, J gene, CDR3 protein, CDR3 DNA. A D gene is named only where the DNA matches it firmly. The listing skips clone size in some rows; elsewhere it reads once, few, many or a size class.

TRBD2	few	TRBV5-1	TRBJ2-5	CASSWGGRKETQYF	TGCGCCAGCAGCTGGGGAGGGAGAAAAGAGACCCAGTACTTC
-	-	TRBV19	TRBJ1-2	CASSLGDTVSYGYTF	TGTGCCAGTAGTCTCGGGGACACCGTTTCCTATGGCTACACCTTC
-	-	TRBV10-3	TRBJ1-1	CAISEAGAGTEAFF	TGTGCCATCAGTGAGGCAGGGGCGGGCACTGAAGCTTTCTTT
TRBD2	-	TRBV7-9	TRBJ2-3	CASSLGLGNTQYF	TGTGCCAGCAGTTTAGGACTAGGCAATACGCAGTATTTT
-	few	TRBV25-1	TRBJ2-4	CASSESVTGRNIQYF	TGTGCCAGCAGTGAATCGGTGACAGGGAGGAACATTCAGTACTTC
-	few	TRBV5-4	TRBJ1-6	CASSLSPGNSPLHF	TGTGCCAGCAGCCTTAGCCCCGGCAATTCACCCCTCCACTTT
TRBD2	-	TRBV4-1	TRBJ2-1	CASSQPGGNSYNEQFF	TGCGCCAGCAGCCAACCCGGGGGGAACTCCTACAATGAGCAGTTCTTC
-	few	TRBV30	TRBJ1-1	CAWSVSPGVMNTEAFF	TGTGCCTGGAGTGTTTCGCCAGGGGTGATGAACACTGAAGCTTTCTTT
TRBD1	once	TRBV9	TRBJ2-3	CASSAGTGSKLDTQYF	TGTGCCAGCAGCGCCGGGACAGGGTCAAAACTAGATACGCAGTATTTT
TRBD1	-	TRBV10-3	TRBJ2-3	CAISAGTGGTDTQYF	TGTGCCATCAGCGCCGGGACAGGGGGGACAGATACGCAGTATTTT
TRBD1	few	TRBV5-1	TRBJ2-1	CASSLNRGILKGNEQFF	TGCGCCAGCAGCTTGAACAGGGGGATACTAAAAGGGAATGAGCAGTTCTTC
TRBD1	-	TRBV29-1	TRBJ1-2	CSVGAGGGYGYTF	TGCAGCGTTGGTGCAGGGGGTGGCTATGGCTACACCTTC
-	few	TRBV7-9	TRBJ2-6	CASSSRRSNVLTF	TGTGCCAGCAGCTCCCGCCGGTCCAACGTCCTGACTTTC
-	-	TRBV27	TRBJ2-2	CASSSTWSRGTGELFF	TGTGCCAGCAGTTCAACATGGAGTAGAGGGACCGGGGAGCTGTTTTTT
TRBD1	few	TRBV19	TRBJ2-7	CASSPSGTGVSYEQYF	TGTGCCAGTAGCCCCTCCGGGACAGGGGTGTCCTACGAGCAGTACTTC
TRBD1	-	TRBV28	TRBJ2-4	CASSPGQGLMLFGGGDIQYF	TGTGCCAGCAGTCCGGGACAGGGACTAATGCTTTTCGGGGGTGGGGACATTCAGTACTTC
TRBD1	-	TRBV18	TRBJ2-7	CASSPIRDSREQYF	TGTGCCAGCTCACCGATTCGGGACAGTCGCGAGCAGTACTTC
-	few	TRBV19	TRBJ2-2	CASSIDTRTGELFF	TGTGCCAGTAGTATAGACACTCGGACCGGGGAGCTGTTTTTT
-	few	TRBV15	TRBJ2-7	CATSREDTLSYEQYF	TGTGCCACCAGCAGAGAAGACACGCTCTCCTACGAGCAGTACTTC
-	-	TRBV29-1	TRBJ1-1	CSGSEGQRNTEAFF	TGCAGCGGTTCCGAGGGACAAAGGAACACTGAAGCTTTCTTT
-	few	TRBV28	TRBJ1-2	CASSLAPGGRANYGYTF	TGTGCCAGCAGTTTGGCCCCCGGAGGGAGAGCTAACTATGGCTACACCTTC
-	once	TRBV5-5	TRBJ2-5	CASSLNPSSQYF	TGTGCCAGCAGCTTAAATCCTTCCTCCCAGTACTTC
-	-	TRBV4-3	TRBJ1-2	CASSQETGSYGYTF	TGCGCCAGCAGCCAAGAAACAGGTTCCTATGGCTACACCTTC
TRBD1	few	TRBV19	TRBJ2-7	CASATRDRGYEQYF	TGTGCCAGTGCTACCCGGGACAGGGGCTACGAGCAGTACTTC
-	few	TRBV30	TRBJ1-1	CAWSAITGLENTEAFF	TGTGCCTGGAGTGCGATTACAGGGTTGGAGAACACTGAAGCTTTCTTT
TRBD2	-	TRBV11-1	TRBJ2-5	CASSFRLAGHQETQYF	TGTGCCAGCAGCTTTAGGCTAGCGGGGCACCAAGAGACCCAGTACTTC
-	few	TRBV5-1	TRBJ1-2	CASSYRSDYGYTF	TGCGCCAGCAGCTACAGGTCTGACTATGGCTACACCTTC
TRBD1	-	TRBV5-1	TRBJ2-6	CASSLGQGFSGANVLTF	TGCGCCAGCAGCCTGGGACAGGGGTTCTCTGGGGCCAACGTCCTGACTTTC
-	-	TRBV7-2	TRBJ2-2	CASSLGLQNTGELFF	TGTGCCAGCAGCCTGGGACTCCAGAACACCGGGGAGCTGTTTTTT